Below, 11 T cell receptor beta chains from the same sample are listed, as sequenced in a study of T-cell reconstitution after alpha-beta-depleted transplantation in children. The TCRbeta library incorporated unique molecular identifiers. TCRdb independently ran MiXCR on the PCR reads; one entry per CDR3 protein. The table records about 230,000 distinct CDR3 sequences, roughly 10% of them present only once. The sample here was PBMCs from the stem cell graft donor, taken from the stem cell graft. These receptors all come from a human donor who donated a stem cell graft to a child with acute lymphoblastic leukemia.

In this sample, this clonotype is medium-sized (0.01 to 0.1%). The V gene is TRBV29-1, the J gene TRBJ2-7, with a tentative D call TRBD2 (6 bases). CDR3 length: 14 residues. In germline, CDR1 is SQVTM, CDR2 ANQGSEA. The V gene lost 4 bases and the J gene lost 5 bases, with 18 bases spanning the gap. For the CDR3, the DNA is TGCAGCGTTGTGGGAATGGAGGGGTCTCACGAGCAGTACTTC. This codes for CSVVGMEGSHEQYF.

This clonotype was recorded a few times. The J gene is TRBJ2-7, the V gene TRBV30; 9 bases align to TRBD1. Losses at the gene ends were 0 bases for V and 6 bases for J; bases not matched to a gene: 6. Germline CDR1 reads GTSNPN; CDR2 reads SVGIG (reference sequence). CDR3 length: 14 residues. The CDR3 DNA follows: TGTGCCTGGAGTGTTACCGGGACAGGGAGCGAGCAGTACTTC. Translation: CAWSVTGTGSEQYF. Full variable domain (missing parts from reference TRBV30 and TRBJ2-7): SQTIHQWPATLVQPVGSPLSLECTVEGTSNPNLYWYRQAAGRGLQLLFYSVGIGQISSEVPQNLSASRPQDRQFILSSKKLLLSDSGFYLCAWSVTGTGSEQYFGPGTRLTVT.

V gene TRBV11-2 combines with J gene TRBJ2-5; possible D gene TRBD2, 6 bases. CDR3 length equals 14 residues. V was clipped by 1 base and J by 5 bases, with 11 bases between them. The germline gives CDR1 SGHAT, CDR2 FQNNGV. The CDR3 here is CASSLGLVPETQYF. The CDR3 DNA follows: TGTGCCAGCAGCTTAGGACTAGTTCCCGAGACCCAGTACTTC.

This clonotype came up many times. The chain is built from TRBV6-5 and TRBJ1-6; 8 bases are shared with TRBD1. This CDR3 has 14 amino acids. Losses at the gene ends were 7 bases for V and 7 bases for J; bases not matched to a gene: 6. CDR1 is MNHEY and CDR2 is SVGAGI in the germline V gene. CDR3 DNA: TGTGCCAGCACCACCAGACAGGGGAATTCACCCCTCCACTTT. Encoded protein: CASTTRQGNSPLHF.

The rearrangement joins TRBV20-1 to TRBJ2-1, with D perhaps matching TRBD1 or TRBD2 (5 bases each). The CDR3 is 13 amino acids. Germline lookup yields CDR1 DFQATT and CDR2 SNEGSKA (reference sequence). Trimming pared 5 bases from V and 6 bases from J, leaving 14 bases between. CDR3 in DNA: TGCAGTGCTCAAGGGGAGCTCTCCAATGAGCAGTTCTTC. Translation: CSAQGELSNEQFF.

This clonotype was picked up many times. This chain connects TRBV4-2 to TRBJ2-1; the match to TRBD2 covers 9 bases. V was pared by 0 bases and J by 3 bases, with 9 bases of the junction left unmatched. CDR1 LGHNA and CDR2 YNFKEQ come from the germline V gene. The CDR3 has 18 residues. CDR3 bases: TGTGCCAGCAGCCAAGATGGACGGGCGGGGGGGGGCTACAATGAGCAGTTCTTC. Its protein product is CASSQDGRAGGGYNEQFF.

The chain couples TRBV6-6 to TRBJ1-1, with D possibly TRBD1 on 5 matching bases. The CDR3 has 12 amino acids. Germline assignment: CDR1 MNHNY and CDR2 SVGAGI (reference sequence). V was clipped by 10 bases and J by 1 base, with 10 bases between them. The CDR3 DNA sequence: TGTGCCACCCAAAGGGGGAACACTGAAGCTTTCTTT. It codes for CATQRGNTEAFF.

Many counts were recorded for this clonotype. V and J are TRBV5-1 and TRBJ2-3; D gene ambiguous. CDR1 and CDR2 from the germline V gene are SGHRS and YFSETQ. The CDR3 consists of 13 residues. Trimming took off 7 bases at V and 2 bases at J, with 11 bases between the two ends. CDR3 nucleotide sequence: TGCGCCAGCCGTATAGGGAACACAGATACGCAGTATTTT. Translated: CASRIGNTDTQYF.

There are many counts of this clonotype. The CDR3 sequence: CASSQEIGAGRSDEKLFF. The CDR3 region has the DNA TGTGCCAGCAGCCAAGAGATTGGTGCAGGTCGATCGGATGAAAAACTGTTTTTT. The gene calls are TRBV4-2 and TRBJ1-4, with D unresolved. The CDR3 totals 18 residues. CDR1 LGHNA and CDR2 YNFKEQ come from the germline V gene. V was trimmed by 0 bases and J by 6 bases, leaving 20 bases between them.

The gene calls are TRBV12-3 or TRBV12-4 and TRBJ1-1; 9 bases agree with TRBD1. There are 15 residues in the CDR3. Trimming removed 4 bases from V and 4 bases from J; junction bases left unmatched: 7. CDR3 region: CASSSHRGLVTEAFF. CDR3 nucleotides: TGTGCCAGCAGTTCACACAGGGGGCTAGTCACTGAAGCTTTCTTT.

This clonotype was detected ten times or more. CDR3 bases: TGTGCCAGCACCTGGCAGGGGGCGGTCACCGGGGAGCTGTTTTTT. Translated, it gives CASTWQGAVTGELFF. The V gene is TRBV3-1, the J gene TRBJ2-2; 8 bases match TRBD1. The J segment lost 4 bases and the V segment lost 7 bases, leaving 8 bases of the junction unmatched. CDR3 length: 15 amino acids. Germline V lookup: CDR1 LGHDT, CDR2 YNNKEL (reference sequence).